The 5 T cell receptor beta chains below were found in one sample sequenced in a study of T cell repertoires in cytomegalovirus infection. In TCRdb, the reads were re-called with MiXCR into one record per CDR3 protein. The sample has roughly 190,000 distinct CDR3 sequences; 7.5% to 10% are singletons. What was sequenced was PBMCs. The origin of the receptors is a human donor in good health (CMV status not recorded). Some clones in this sample may be carry-over from other donors' samples.

Notes on this clonotype: Germline is not matched at one junction end, which may reflect a read error. This chain uses TRBV11-2 with TRBJ2-7; 14 nucleotides line up with TRBD2. In germline, CDR1 is SGHAT, CDR2 FQNNGV. The CDR3 covers 16 residues. CDR3 sequence: CASSPGTSGSGYEQYF. CDR3 in DNA: TGCGCCAGCAGCCCCGGGACTAGCGGGAGCGGATACGAGCAGTACTTC.

This chain connects TRBV5-5 to TRBJ2-1; D is tentatively TRBD1 or TRBD2 (5 bases each). The CDR3 contains 14 residues. V lost 4 bases and J 9 bases, leaving 17 bases between the germline ends. Germline-derived CDR1 and CDR2 are SGHKS and YYEKEE (reference sequence). The CDR3 spells CASSAGTPRAEQFF. The CDR3, as DNA: TGTGCCAGCAGCGCCGGGACGCCGAGGGCTGAGCAGTTCTTC.

The chain has TRBV29-1 and TRBJ1-2, with D uncertain. Germline loops: CDR1 SQVTM, CDR2 ANQGSEA. The CDR3 extends over 12 amino acids. The V end lost 5 bases, the J end lost 3 bases, and 10 bases lay between the germline ends. CDR3 DNA: TGCAGCGTTCTGGGTGGGGACTATGGCTACACCTTC. This gives the protein CSVLGGDYGYTF.

The table lists this clonotype with many counts. V usage is TRBV7-2 and J usage is TRBJ2-3; D gene uncertain. Germline lookup yields CDR1 SGHTA and CDR2 FQGNSA. The CDR3 has 13 residues. V lost 4 bases and J 6 bases, leaving 11 bases between the germline ends. The CDR3 spells CASSSQIRDTQYF. CDR3 coding DNA: TGTGCCAGCAGCTCCCAAATAAGGGATACGCAGTATTTT.

This clonotype has at least ten counts. This chain connects TRBV7-2 to TRBJ1-6; D gene ambiguous. The CDR3 is made up of 13 amino acids. Trimming removed 2 bases at V and 12 bases at J, with 11 bases between. The V gene's germline CDR1 is SGHTA and CDR2 FQGNSA. This CDR3 reads CASSLIRDGPLHF. CDR3 nucleotide sequence: TGTGCCAGCAGCTTAATACGGGATGGACCCCTCCACTTT.